This is a list of T cell receptor beta chains from one sample in a study of shared clonotypes between healthy human individuals. Assay used: immunoSEQ multiplex PCR; TCRdb lists only in-frame clones, some missing. The repertoire holds millions of clones, with around 93% as singletons. The specimen sequenced was naive CD8+ T cells from PBMCs. Receptor source: a man younger than 35 in good health. Some clones in this sample may be carry-over from other donors' samples. The CDR3 runs from the conserved cysteine through the conserved F or W. Clone size is shown for a subset of rows, as once, few, many or a class of expanded clone.

TRBV7-8	TRBJ1-3	few	CASSYAAQGRSGNTIYF
TRBV28	TRBJ1-1	-	CASSSSAGNAEAFF
TRBV7-2	TRBJ2-7	-	CASSLGSLAGLDWEQYF
TRBV7-2	TRBJ2-7	-	CASSWGLAGGGYEQYF
TRBV19	TRBJ2-2	-	CASSIFGGAGTGELFF
TRBV9	TRBJ2-1	-	CASTPPHNEQFF
TRBV4-2	TRBJ1-2	-	CASSKNHPRGTGNHGYTF
TRBV9	TRBJ2-2	-	CASSPGTGWTGELFF
TRBV6-1	TRBJ2-2	-	CASSAKFPNTGELFF
TRBV27	TRBJ2-6	-	CASSSAGANVLTF
TRBV11-2	TRBJ2-7	-	CASSLPRVIHEQYF
TRBV19	TRBJ2-7	-	CASRGRNEQYF
TRBV13	TRBJ1-2	-	CASSSRLGGAQNYGYTF
TRBV15	TRBJ2-7	-	CATSRQRQGQEQYF
TRBV5-1	TRBJ2-3	-	CASSFGRGPDTQYF
TRBV4-1	TRBJ2-1	-	CASSQADGVRDNEQFF
TRBV9	TRBJ2-7	-	CASSVAAAGSYEQYF
TRBV30	TRBJ2-7	-	CAWSVGRIYEQYF
TRBV27	TRBJ1-4	-	CASSLASGPRSPHEKLFF
TRBV10-2	TRBJ2-7	-	CASSEDRAYEQYF
TRBV28	TRBJ1-5	-	CASSTGGSNQPQHF
TRBV6-1	TRBJ2-7	-	CASSETHRGRGPYEQYF
TRBV4-1	TRBJ2-1	-	CASSLGQGYNEQFF
TRBV2	TRBJ2-1	-	CASSERGGNNEQFF
TRBV5-1	TRBJ2-7	-	CASSLQQGHEQYF
TRBV9	TRBJ2-5	-	CASSSSHRGGETQYF
TRBV14	TRBJ2-1	-	CASSQGGSRGRDNEQFF
TRBV7-9	TRBJ2-5	-	CASNPRGETQYF
TRBV7-9	TRBJ1-1	-	CASSTWEGSDTEAFF
TRBV20-1	TRBJ2-1	-	CSASQDYEQFF
TRBV18	TRBJ2-7	-	CASTPRQASYEQYF
TRBV9	TRBJ2-2	-	CASSAIGGAWNTGELFF
TRBV5-6	TRBJ1-1	few	CASSLDMNTEAFF
TRBV28	TRBJ2-7	-	CAIRGGRPSAGYPTLEQYF
TRBV9	TRBJ2-3	-	CASSVDGTSPDTQYF
TRBV28	TRBJ2-1	-	CASCWTSGRGEEFF
TRBV11-2	TRBJ2-7	-	CASSSRDRFYEQYF
TRBV6-6	TRBJ2-1	-	CASTFGATYNEQFF
TRBV19	TRBJ1-4	-	CASSAWGAVDEKLFF
TRBV28	TRBJ2-1	-	CASSLTSGIDNEQFF
TRBV9	TRBJ2-2	-	CAPGRACGTGELFF
TRBV19	TRBJ2-5	-	CASSIDDEETQYF
TRBV28	TRBJ2-7	-	CASRPTTGTAYEQYF
TRBV27	TRBJ2-1	-	CAAPGAEASYNEQFF
TRBV6-6	TRBJ1-1	once	CASRKDRGSTEAFF
TRBV7-9	TRBJ2-2	-	CASSLDGNTGELFF
TRBV11-2	TRBJ2-7	-	CASSAWRAVGITGEQYF
TRBV5-4	TRBJ1-2	-	CASSLLRQDLLVGYTF